The rows below give T cell receptor beta chains drawn from one sample of a study of blood T cell repertoires in COVID-19. The assay was immunoSEQ multiplex PCR, and TCRdb's table has in-frame clones only and misses some. The sample consists of fewer than 200,000 clones, roughly 85% of them appearing once. The source material was peripheral blood. These receptors originate from a woman aged 70-85 years with acute or convalescent COVID-19. CDR3s include the opening cysteine and the closing phenylalanine or tryptophan.

J gene | V gene | CDR3 protein
TRBJ1-5 | TRBV24-1 | CATSDNFPPQHF
TRBJ2-7 | TRBV15 | CATSRDGGLAGVRYEQYF
TRBJ2-5 | TRBV7-9 | CASSPRTQETQYF
TRBJ2-5 | TRBV11-2 | CASSLSGGGQETQYF
TRBJ2-4 | TRBV2 | CASVPGGIRTLAKNIQYF
TRBJ2-1 | TRBV6-1 | CASSGTGLAGGPARDEQFF
TRBJ2-5 | TRBV6-2/TRBV6-3 | CASSRGLNRETQYF
TRBJ2-7 | TRBV19 | CASSIQTGEGYEQYF
TRBJ2-5 | TRBV27 | CASSLGGPETQYF
TRBJ1-2 | TRBV7-9 | CASSARYPLPSGYTF
TRBJ2-1 | TRBV14 | CASSPAGFWDNEQFF
TRBJ2-1 | TRBV7-9 | CASSATGGRWNEQFF
TRBJ2-2 | TRBV9 | CASTSSGSIPGELFF
TRBJ2-3 | TRBV2 | CASRPTSRADTQYF
TRBJ2-7 | TRBV19 | CATREGGLPDEQYF
TRBJ2-5 | TRBV12-3/TRBV12-4 | CASSWTSGETQYF